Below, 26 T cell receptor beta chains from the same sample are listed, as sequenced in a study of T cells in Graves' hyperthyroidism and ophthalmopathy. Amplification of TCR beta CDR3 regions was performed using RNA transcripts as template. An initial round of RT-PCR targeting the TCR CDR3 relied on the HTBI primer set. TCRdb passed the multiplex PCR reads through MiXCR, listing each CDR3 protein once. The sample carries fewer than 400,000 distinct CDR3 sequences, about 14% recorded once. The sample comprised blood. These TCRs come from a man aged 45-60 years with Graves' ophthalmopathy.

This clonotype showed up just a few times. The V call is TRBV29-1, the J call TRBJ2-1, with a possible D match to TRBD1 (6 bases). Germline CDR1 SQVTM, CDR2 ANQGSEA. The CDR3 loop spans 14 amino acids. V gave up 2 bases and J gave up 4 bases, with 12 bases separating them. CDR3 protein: CSVERAGVYNEQFF. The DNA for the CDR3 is TGCAGCGTTGAAAGGGCAGGGGTATACAATGAGCAGTTCTTC.

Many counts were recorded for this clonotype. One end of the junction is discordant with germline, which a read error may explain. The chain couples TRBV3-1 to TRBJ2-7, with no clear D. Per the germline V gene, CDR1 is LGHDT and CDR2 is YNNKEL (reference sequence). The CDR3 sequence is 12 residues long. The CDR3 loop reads CASSPTTSRIHF. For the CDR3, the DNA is TGTGCCAGCAGCCCTACGACAAGTCGGATCCACTTC.

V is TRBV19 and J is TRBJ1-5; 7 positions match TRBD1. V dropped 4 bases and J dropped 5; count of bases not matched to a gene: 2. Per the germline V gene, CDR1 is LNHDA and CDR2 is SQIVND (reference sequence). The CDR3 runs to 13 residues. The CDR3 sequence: CASSRDRYQPQHF. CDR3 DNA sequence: TGTGCCAGTAGTAGGGACAGATATCAGCCCCAGCATTTT.

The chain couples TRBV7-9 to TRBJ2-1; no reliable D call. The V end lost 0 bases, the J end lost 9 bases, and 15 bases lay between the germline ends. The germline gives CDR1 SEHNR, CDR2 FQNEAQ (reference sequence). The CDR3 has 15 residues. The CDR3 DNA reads TGTGCCAGCAGCTTAGCTTGGGCCGTTTCGCCTGAGCAGTTCTTC. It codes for CASSLAWAVSPEQFF.

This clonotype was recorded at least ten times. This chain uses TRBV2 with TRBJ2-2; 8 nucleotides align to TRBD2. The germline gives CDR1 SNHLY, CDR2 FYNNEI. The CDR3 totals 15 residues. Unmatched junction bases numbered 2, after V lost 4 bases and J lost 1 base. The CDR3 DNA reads TGTGCCAGCAGTGCCCTAGCGGGGAACACCGGGGAGCTGTTTTTT. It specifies CASSALAGNTGELFF.

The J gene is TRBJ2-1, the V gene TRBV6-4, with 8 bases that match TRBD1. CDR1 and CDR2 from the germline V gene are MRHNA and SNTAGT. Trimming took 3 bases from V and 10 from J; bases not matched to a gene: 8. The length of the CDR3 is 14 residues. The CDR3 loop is CASSETTTGDEQFF. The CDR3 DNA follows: TGTGCCAGCAGTGAAACCACGACAGGGGACGAGCAGTTCTTC.

DNA of the CDR3: TGTGCCAGCAGGTCGAGACAGGGTTTGGACACTGAAGCTTTCTTT. Its translation: CASRSRQGLDTEAFF. This chain uses TRBV5-4 with TRBJ1-1, with 7 bases that match TRBD1. This CDR3 has 15 residues. CDR1 is SGHNT and CDR2 is YYREEE in the germline V gene (reference sequence). Trimming removed 5 bases from V and 3 bases from J; junction bases left unmatched: 10.

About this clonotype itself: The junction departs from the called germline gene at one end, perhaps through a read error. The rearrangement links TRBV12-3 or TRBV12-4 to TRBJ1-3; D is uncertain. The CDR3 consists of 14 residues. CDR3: CVSRRPSSGNTIYF. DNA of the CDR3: TGTGTCAGCAGAAGACCGAGCTCTGGAAACACCATATATTTT.

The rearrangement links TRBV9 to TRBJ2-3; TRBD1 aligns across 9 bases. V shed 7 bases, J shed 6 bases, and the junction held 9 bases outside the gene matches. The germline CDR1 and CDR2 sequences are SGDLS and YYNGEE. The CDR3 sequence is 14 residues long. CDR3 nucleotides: TGTGCCAGCTCCTCCCGGGACAGGGTGGATACGCAGTATTTT. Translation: CASSSRDRVDTQYF.

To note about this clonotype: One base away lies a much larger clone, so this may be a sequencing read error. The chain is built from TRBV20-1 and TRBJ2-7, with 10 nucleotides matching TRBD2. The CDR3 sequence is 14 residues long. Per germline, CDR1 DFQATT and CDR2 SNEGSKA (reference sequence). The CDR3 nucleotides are TGCAGTGCTAAGCTAGCGGGAGCTCTTAACGAGCAGCACTTC. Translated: CSAKLAGALNEQHF.

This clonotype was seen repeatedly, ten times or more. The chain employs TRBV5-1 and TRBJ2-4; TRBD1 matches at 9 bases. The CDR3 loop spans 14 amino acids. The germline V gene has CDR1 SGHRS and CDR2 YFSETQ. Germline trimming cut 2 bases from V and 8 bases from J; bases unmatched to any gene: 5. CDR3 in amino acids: CASSFPGQGDIQYF. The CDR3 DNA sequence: TGCGCCAGCAGCTTCCCGGGACAGGGCGACATTCAGTACTTC.

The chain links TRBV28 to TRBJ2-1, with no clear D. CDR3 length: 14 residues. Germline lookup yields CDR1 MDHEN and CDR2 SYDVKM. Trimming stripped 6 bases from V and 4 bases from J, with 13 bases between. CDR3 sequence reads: CASSDPNPYNEQFF. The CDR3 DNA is TGTGCCAGCAGCGACCCAAACCCTTACAATGAGCAGTTCTTC. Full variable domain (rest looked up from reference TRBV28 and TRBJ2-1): DVKVTQSSRYLVKRTGEKVFLECVQDMDHENMFWYRQDPGLGLRLIYFSYDVKMKEKGDIPEGYSVSREKKERFSLILESASTNQTSMYLCASSDPNPYNEQFFGPGTRLTVL.

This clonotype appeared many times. CDR3 loop: CASSFLRPMNTGELFF. CDR3 nucleotide sequence: TGTGCCAGCAGTTTCCTACGGCCGATGAACACCGGGGAGCTGTTTTTT. The J gene is TRBJ2-2, the V gene TRBV12-3 or TRBV12-4; no clear D. There are 16 residues in the CDR3. Trimming left V 3 bases short and J 1 base short, with 12 bases between.

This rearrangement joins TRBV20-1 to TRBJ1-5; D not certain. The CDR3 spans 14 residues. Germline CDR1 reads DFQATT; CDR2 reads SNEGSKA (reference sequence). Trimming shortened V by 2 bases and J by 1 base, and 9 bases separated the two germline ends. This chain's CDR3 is CSARPGTSNQPQHF. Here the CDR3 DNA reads TGCAGTGCTAGACCGGGAACCAGCAATCAGCCCCAGCATTTT.

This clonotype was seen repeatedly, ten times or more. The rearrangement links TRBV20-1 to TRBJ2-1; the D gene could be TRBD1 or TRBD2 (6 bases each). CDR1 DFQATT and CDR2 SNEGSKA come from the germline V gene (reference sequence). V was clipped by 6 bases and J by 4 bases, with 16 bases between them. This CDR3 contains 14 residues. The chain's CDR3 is CSAGPRRGYNEQFF. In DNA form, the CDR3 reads TGCAGTGCAGGGCCCCGGAGGGGGTACAATGAGCAGTTCTTC.

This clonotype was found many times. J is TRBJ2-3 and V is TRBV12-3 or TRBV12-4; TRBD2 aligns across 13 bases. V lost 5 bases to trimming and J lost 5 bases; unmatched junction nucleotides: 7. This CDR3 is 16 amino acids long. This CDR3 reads CASSRLAGGRGDTQYF. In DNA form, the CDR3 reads TGTGCCAGCAGTAGACTAGCGGGAGGTCGTGGAGATACGCAGTATTTT.

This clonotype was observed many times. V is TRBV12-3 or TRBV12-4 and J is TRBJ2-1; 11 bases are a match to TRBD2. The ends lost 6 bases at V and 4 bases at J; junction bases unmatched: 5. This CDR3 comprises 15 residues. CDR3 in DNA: TGTGCCAGCAGGACCGGGACTAGCGGTTACAATGAGCAGTTCTTC. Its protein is CASRTGTSGYNEQFF.

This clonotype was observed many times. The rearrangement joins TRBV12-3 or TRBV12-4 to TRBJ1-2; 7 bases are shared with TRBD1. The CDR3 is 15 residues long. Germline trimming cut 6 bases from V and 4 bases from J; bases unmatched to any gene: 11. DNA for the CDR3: TGTGCCAGCAGGACGAACCGGGACAGAGGCTATGGCTACACCTTC. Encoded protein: CASRTNRDRGYGYTF.

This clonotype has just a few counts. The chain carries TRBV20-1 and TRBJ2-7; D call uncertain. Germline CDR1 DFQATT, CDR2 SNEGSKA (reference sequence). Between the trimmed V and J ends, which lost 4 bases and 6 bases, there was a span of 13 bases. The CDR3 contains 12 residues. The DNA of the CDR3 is TGCAGTGCTACTGACCTACCTGTCGAGCAGTACTTC. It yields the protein CSATDLPVEQYF.

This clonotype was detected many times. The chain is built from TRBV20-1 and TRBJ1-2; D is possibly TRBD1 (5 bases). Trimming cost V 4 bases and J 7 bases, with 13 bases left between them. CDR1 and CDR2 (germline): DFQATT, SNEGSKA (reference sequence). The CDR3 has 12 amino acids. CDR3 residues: CSATRGSFGYTF. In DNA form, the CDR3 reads TGCAGTGCTACACGGGGGTCTTTTGGCTACACCTTC.

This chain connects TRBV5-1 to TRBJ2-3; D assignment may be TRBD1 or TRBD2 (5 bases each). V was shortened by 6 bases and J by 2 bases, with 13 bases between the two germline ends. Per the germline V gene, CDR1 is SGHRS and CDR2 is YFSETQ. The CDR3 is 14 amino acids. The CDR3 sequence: CASTPGGYTDTQYF. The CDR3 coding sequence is TGCGCCAGCACCCCTGGGGGTTACACAGATACGCAGTATTTT.

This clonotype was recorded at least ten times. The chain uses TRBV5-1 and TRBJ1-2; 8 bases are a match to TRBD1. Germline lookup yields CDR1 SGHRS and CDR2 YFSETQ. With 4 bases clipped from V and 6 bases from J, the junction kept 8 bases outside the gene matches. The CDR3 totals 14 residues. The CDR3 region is CASSNGQGVNGYTF. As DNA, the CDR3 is TGCGCCAGCAGCAACGGACAGGGAGTAAATGGCTACACCTTC.

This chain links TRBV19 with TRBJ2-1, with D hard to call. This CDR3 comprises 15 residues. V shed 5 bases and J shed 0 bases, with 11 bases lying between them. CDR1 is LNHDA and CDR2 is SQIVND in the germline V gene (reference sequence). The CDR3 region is CASSVNPSSYNEQFF. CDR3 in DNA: TGTGCCAGTAGTGTCAATCCGAGCTCCTACAATGAGCAGTTCTTC. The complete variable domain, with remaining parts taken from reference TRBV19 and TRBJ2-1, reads DGGITQSPKYLFRKEGQNVTLSCEQNLNHDAMYWYRQDPGQGLRLIYYSQIVNDFQKGDIAEGYSVSREKKESFPLTVTSAQKNPTAFYLCASSVNPSSYNEQFFGPGTRLTVL.

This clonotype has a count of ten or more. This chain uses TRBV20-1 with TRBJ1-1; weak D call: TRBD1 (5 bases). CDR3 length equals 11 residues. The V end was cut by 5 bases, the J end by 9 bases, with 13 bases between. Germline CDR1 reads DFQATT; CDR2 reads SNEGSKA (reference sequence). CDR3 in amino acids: CSASTGGKAFF. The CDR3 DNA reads TGCAGTGCTTCAACGGGGGGGAAAGCTTTCTTT.

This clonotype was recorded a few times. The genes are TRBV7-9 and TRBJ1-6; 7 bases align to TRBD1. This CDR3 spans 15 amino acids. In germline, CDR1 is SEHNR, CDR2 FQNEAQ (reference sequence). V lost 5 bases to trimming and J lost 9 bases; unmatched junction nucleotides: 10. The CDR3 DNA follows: TGTGCCAGCAGCACCCCGACAGGGTTGTCTTCACCCCTCCACTTT. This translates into CASSTPTGLSSPLHF.

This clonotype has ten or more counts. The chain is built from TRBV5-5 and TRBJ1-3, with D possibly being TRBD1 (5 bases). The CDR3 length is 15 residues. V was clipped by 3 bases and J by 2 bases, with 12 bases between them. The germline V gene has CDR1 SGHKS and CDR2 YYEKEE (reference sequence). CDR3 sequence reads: CASSWGPGTGNTIYF. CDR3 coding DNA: TGTGCCAGCAGCTGGGGACCGGGGACTGGAAACACCATATATTTT.